This T cell receptor (beta chain) was observed in a study of T cell responses to AZD1222 COVID-19 vaccine (dated by TCRdb to 2020 to 2023). Regarding the complete study: TCR sequencing was performed for fewer than 250 trial participants, of whom around 200 were given two doses of AZD1222 and around 25 were given two doses of MenACWY control vaccine. Enrollment into the trials was organized by age into subgroups of 18-55, 56-69 and 70-plus years, and those subgroups contained roughly 140, 27 and 60 TCR-sequenced participants, respectively.

The CDR3 holds 16 amino acids from the cysteine to the phenylalanine. Just CDR3 DNA is preserved here, 48 bases in frame from base 1. CDR1 and CDR2 were assigned from the germline V gene as KGHSY and FQNENV. Trimming at the junction amounts to 1 base on V and 7 bases on J, and the germline ends lie 17 bases apart. As regards this clone: This clone's antigen is unknown. No base quality information exists; no much larger clone differs at one position.

The CDR3 regions of human TCRbeta chains were analyzed by immunosequencing. Regarding the original processing steps: Repertoire TCRs were matched against a reference library of SARS-CoV-2-specific TCRs generated with the MIRA antigen-specificity platform. Breadth was defined as the fraction of unique TCRs that were SARS-CoV-2-associated. Depth was defined as the fraction of total T cells that were SARS-CoV-2-associated. Using the MIRA data, each spike-specific TCR was assigned both to the spike region to which the TCR was reactive and to a CD4 or CD8 class. Log10-transformed breadth and depth values were compared by one-way ANOVA with Sidak's multiple comparisons tests. The immuneACCESS repertoire file appears here via TCRdb, limited to in-frame rearrangements. These files lack a portion of the clones; in checked studies, under half of the deficit traces to unresolved V genes, and the cause of the others is not known. V and J calls and clone size are those listed in that table; D and trimming were worked out from the DNA. Recorded for this sample are around 140,000 clones; about 92% of them occurred a single time. Approximately 1.8% of the sample is taken by the ten largest.

The time point label of this sample denotes: about 28 days (+/-7) after the second vaccine dose. AZD1222 recipients given second doses at about 4 weeks or at about 12 weeks were pooled, since spike-specific TCR depth and breadth were not found to differ between the two schedules. Vaccinee samples were obtained from the UK trials COV001 and COV002, which included a single-blind randomized controlled phase 2/3 trial of AZD1222 (ChAdOx1 nCoV-19) in healthy adults. For TCRbeta chain sequencing, PBMC samples were collected from trial participants at day 0 and at day 28 after the second dose. Beyond this particular receptor, the publication reports: Because no day 14 peak-response samples were available, the repertoires could be characterized only after the peak T cell response. The 56-69-year group was small, and its depth increase did not reach significance, likely because of low power. Nearly half of unique spike-specific TCRs reportedly recognized epitopes outside regions mutated in the B.1.351 and B.1.1.7 variants. Conclusions about previously exposed vaccinees were limited because only six AZD1222 recipients were SARS-CoV-2 seropositive at baseline. After two AZD1222 doses, both the breadth and the depth of spike-specific TCRs were significantly higher than at day 0 and than in MenACWY recipients. Most participants were white British and females outnumbered males, and the authors suggested that clonal diversity may have been underestimated. The whole spike protein was spanned by vaccine-associated CD4 TCRs, and dominant responses were seen in regions 160-218 and 743-854.

The rearranged segments are TRBV16 and TRBJ1-5; TRBD1 might be the D gene, on 5 matching bases. The material was peripheral blood, obtained 28 days after the second AZD1222 dose. The sequence came from an adult who received the AZD1222 COVID-19 vaccine. In nucleotide form, the sequence is TGTGCCAGCAGCCAATTCGCAGGGCTTTCGGCCCAGCCCCAGCATTTT. This encodes CASSQFAGLSAQPQHF.